These 28 T cell receptor beta chains came from one sample sequenced in a study of T cell responses to AZD1222 COVID-19 vaccine. Here immunoSEQ multiplex PCR was the method, and the copy in TCRdb shows in-frame clones only, minus some. Of under 150,000 clones listed, approximately 90% were seen once; the top ten hold 1.6%. The sequenced sample was peripheral blood, obtained on day 0 of AZD1222 vaccination. The source of these receptors is an adult in good health.

The chain recombines TRBV19 with TRBJ1-3; D unclear. The CDR3 totals 13 residues. V lost 8 bases and J lost 3, with 11 bases in between. Germline V gene sequence: CDR1 LNHDA, CDR2 SQIVND (reference sequence). For the CDR3, the DNA is TGTGCCAGTGAGGGCACAGATGGAAACACCATATATTTT. Its translation is CASEGTDGNTIYF.

CDR3 DNA: TGTGCCAGCAGTACTAAATACTGGACAGGGGACACAGATACGCAGTATTTT. Its translation: CASSTKYWTGDTDTQYF. The gene calls are TRBV28 and TRBJ2-3; 9 nucleotides agree with TRBD1. This CDR3 is built from 17 residues. V lost 5 bases to trimming and J lost 2 bases; unmatched junction nucleotides: 11. The V gene's germline CDR1 is MDHEN and CDR2 SYDVKM. Full variable domain (outside the CDR3, taken from reference TRBV28 and TRBJ2-3): DVKVTQSSRYLVKRTGEKVFLECVQDMDHENMFWYRQDPGLGLRLIYFSYDVKMKEKGDIPEGYSVSREKKERFSLILESASTNQTSMYLCASSTKYWTGDTDTQYFGPGTRLTVL.

The rearrangement joins TRBV9 to TRBJ2-1; weak D call: TRBD2 (5 bases). Germline V gives CDR1 SGDLS, CDR2 YYNGEE. With 4 bases removed from V and 7 bases from J, the gap between germline ends came to 15 bases. CDR3 length: 14 amino acids. The CDR3 DNA reads TGTGCCAGCAGCAAAGCGGTGTACAGTAATGAGCAGTTCTTC. Protein sequence: CASSKAVYSNEQFF.

The chain recombines TRBV5-1 with TRBJ2-1, with D unclear. The CDR3 spans 14 residues. Trimming took 4 bases from V and 8 from J, leaving 16 bases between them. Per the germline V gene, CDR1 is SGHRS and CDR2 is YFSETQ. CDR3 region: CASSQDHVGHEQFF. In DNA, the CDR3 is TGCGCCAGCAGCCAGGACCACGTCGGTCATGAGCAGTTCTTC.

The chain joins TRBV18 to TRBJ1-2; D is unclear. CDR3 length: 13 amino acids. Germline lookup yields CDR1 KGHSH and CDR2 LQKENI. Trimming took 0 bases from V and 5 from J, leaving 7 bases between them. The CDR3 region has the DNA TGTGCCAGCTCACCACCAAACCCATATGGCTACACCTTC. It translates to CASSPPNPYGYTF.

The chain carries TRBV5-4 and TRBJ1-5, with unresolved D. The ends were cut back, 1 base at V and 4 bases at J, with 9 bases in the middle. The CDR3 runs 14 residues. Germline V lookup: CDR1 SGHNT, CDR2 YYREEE (reference sequence). The DNA of the CDR3 is TGTGCCAGCAGCTTGTACGGCTATAATCAGCCCCAGCATTTT. Translation: CASSLYGYNQPQHF. Drawing the rest from reference TRBV5-4 and TRBJ1-5, the complete variable domain is ETGVTQSPTHLIKTRGQQVTLRCSSQSGHNTVSWYQQALGQGPQFIFQYYREEENGRGNFPPRFSGLQFPNYSSELNVNALELDDSALYLCASSLYGYNQPQHFGDGTRLSIL.

The J gene is TRBJ2-4, the V gene TRBV9, with D uncertain. With 4 bases removed from V and 0 bases from J, the gap between germline ends came to 11 bases. The germline V gene has CDR1 SGDLS and CDR2 YYNGEE. The CDR3 extends over 15 amino acids. The CDR3 here is CASSPIQGAKNIQYF. The DNA for the CDR3 is TGTGCCAGCAGCCCCATCCAAGGAGCCAAAAACATTCAGTACTTC.

The CDR3 loop reads CASRGTGGRGDYGYTF. CDR3 sequence (DNA): TGTGCCAGCAGGGGGACAGGGGGCAGGGGGGACTATGGCTACACCTTC. The chain is built from TRBV25-1 and TRBJ1-2; TRBD1 matches 12 bases. Germline-derived CDR1 and CDR2 are MGHDK and SYGVNS. After removal of 6 bases from V and 3 bases from J, the junction contained 8 bases not matched to a gene. There are 16 residues in the CDR3.

J is TRBJ1-4 and V is TRBV11-2; D not resolved. The germline gives CDR1 SGHAT, CDR2 FQNNGV. This CDR3 is built from 12 residues. V lost 5 bases to trimming and J lost 8 bases, with 9 bases between them. CDR3 nucleotide sequence: TGTGCCAGCAGCCGGCCGGGGGAAAAACTGTTTTTT. Its protein is CASSRPGEKLFF.

The J gene is TRBJ2-7, the V gene TRBV7-9; 9 bases are a match to TRBD1. Germline CDR1 and CDR2: SEHNR and FQNEAQ (reference sequence). The CDR3 covers 15 residues. V dropped 5 bases and J dropped 2; count of bases not matched to a gene: 7. CDR3 bases: TGTGCCAGCAGCCCGGGACAGGGATACGCCTACGAGCAGTACTTC. Its protein product is CASSPGQGYAYEQYF.

The V gene is TRBV5-1, the J gene TRBJ2-3; 7 bases map to TRBD1. The germline V gene has CDR1 SGHRS and CDR2 YFSETQ. Germline trimming cut 7 bases from V and 0 bases from J; bases unmatched to any gene: 5. This CDR3 region has 14 residues. CDR3 coding DNA: TGCGCCAGCGTCCCGGGACAGAGCACAGATACGCAGTATTTT. Amino acid sequence: CASVPGQSTDTQYF.

This clone appeared once. This chain uses TRBV9 with TRBJ2-3; perhaps TRBD2 as D (6 bases). V was pared by 0 bases and J by 0 bases, with 8 bases between. The CDR3 has 15 residues. Looked up from germline, CDR1 is SGDLS and CDR2 is YYNGEE. The CDR3 DNA sequence: TGTGCCAGCAGCGTAGTAGGGACTAGCACAGATACGCAGTATTTT. Residues: CASSVVGTSTDTQYF.

The chain has TRBV9 and TRBJ1-3; 9 nucleotides agree with TRBD1. Per the germline V gene, CDR1 is SGDLS and CDR2 is YYNGEE. CDR3 length: 15 amino acids. The trim removed 4 bases at V and 2 bases at J, leaving 4 bases unmatched. CDR3 in DNA: TGTGCCAGCAGCCAGAGGACAGGGGCTGGAAACACCATATATTTT. Residues: CASSQRTGAGNTIYF.

A few counts support this clone. The V and J genes are TRBV29-1 and TRBJ2-7, with a tentative D call TRBD1 (6 bases). Trimming left V 6 bases short and J 3 bases short, with 21 bases between. Germline V gene sequence: CDR1 SQVTM, CDR2 ANQGSEA. CDR3 length equals 15 residues. CDR3 DNA: TGCAGCGTACCCGGGACACGCGGCGCTTTCTACGAGCAGTACTTC. Translating gives CSVPGTRGAFYEQYF.

The V call is TRBV7-3, the J call TRBJ2-3, with 7 bases lining up with TRBD1. This CDR3 is built from 16 residues. V dropped 2 bases and J dropped 3; count of bases not matched to a gene: 8. Germline CDR1 reads SGHTA; CDR2 reads FQGTGA. CDR3 sequence (DNA): TGTGCCAGCAGCTTAGAACAGGGGTCCGGGACAGATACGCAGTATTTT. It is translated as CASSLEQGSGTDTQYF.

The chain carries TRBV5-1 and TRBJ2-2; 10 positions agree with TRBD1. The junction had 12 bases not matched to a gene; V was cut back by 4 bases and J by 0 bases. Germline values: CDR1 SGHRS, CDR2 YFSETQ. The CDR3 loop spans 19 amino acids. CDR3 protein: CASSVPGQGWGTNTGELFF. The CDR3 DNA is TGCGCCAGCAGCGTACCGGGACAGGGGTGGGGAACGAACACCGGGGAGCTGTTTTTT.

J is TRBJ2-7 and V is TRBV9; the match to TRBD2 covers 7 bases. The CDR3 is made up of 15 amino acids. With V trimmed by 0 bases and J by 2 bases, 5 bases remained unmatched. Germline CDR1 is SGDLS and CDR2 is YYNGEE. The CDR3 DNA sequence: TGTGCCAGCAGCGTAGTTCCTAGCGGCACCTACGAGCAGTACTTC. Translated, it gives CASSVVPSGTYEQYF.

This sequence joins TRBV5-1 and TRBJ1-1, with TRBD1 matching over 8 bases. Germline-derived CDR1 and CDR2 are SGHRS and YFSETQ. The ends lost 1 base at V and 5 bases at J; junction bases unmatched: 7. This CDR3 contains 15 residues. This CDR3 is CASSLIRQGATEAFF. The CDR3, as DNA: TGCGCCAGCAGCTTGATTAGGCAGGGGGCTACTGAAGCTTTCTTT.

V usage is TRBV30 and J usage is TRBJ1-1; possibly TRBD1 for D (5 bases). Germline CDR1 GTSNPN, CDR2 SVGIG (reference sequence). The V gene lost 0 bases and the J gene lost 3 bases, with 8 bases spanning the gap. This CDR3 comprises 13 residues. Here the CDR3 DNA reads TGTGCCTGGAGTGTAAGGGGAGACACTGAAGCTTTCTTT. Protein: CAWSVRGDTEAFF.

The chain recombines TRBV19 with TRBJ2-5; tentatively, D is TRBD1 (5 bases). Per germline, CDR1 LNHDA and CDR2 SQIVND (reference sequence). This CDR3 spans 12 amino acids. V was clipped by 3 bases and J by 6 bases, with 8 bases between them. CDR3 sequence (DNA): TGTGCCAGTAGTATGCAGGGAAAGACCCAGTACTTC. Protein: CASSMQGKTQYF.

The chain uses TRBV27 and TRBJ1-2, with a tentative D call TRBD1 (6 bases). V lost 0 bases to trimming and J lost 10 bases, with 24 bases between them. The germline V gene has CDR1 MNHEY and CDR2 SMNVEV (reference sequence). The CDR3 has 17 amino acids. CDR3: CASSLSGPPDRVQAYTF. CDR3 in DNA: TGTGCCAGCAGTTTATCGGGCCCCCCGGACAGAGTTCAGGCCTACACCTTC.

The chain joins TRBV19 to TRBJ1-4; the D is unclear. The CDR3 extends over 14 amino acids. V lost 3 bases and J 8 bases, leaving 13 bases between the germline ends. Germline V CDR1 and CDR2: LNHDA, SQIVND (reference sequence). CDR3 region: CASSIPPPNEKLFF. CDR3 nucleotides: TGTGCCAGTAGTATCCCCCCGCCAAACGAAAAACTGTTTTTT.

With regard to this clone: The CDR3 carries no conserved terminal phenylalanine or tryptophan, so it likely arises from a read error. It is unclear where the CDR3 begins or ends on the DNA, so no DNA is shown, and the CDR3 is as TCRdb lists it. This chain joins TRBV21-1 and TRBJ2-7; the D call TRBD2 from the table was never checked on the DNA. TRBV21-1 is a pseudogene. The CDR3 has 9 residues if both end residues are counted. The CDR3 here is CASSKKRIT.

V usage is TRBV3-1 (or the pseudogene TRBV3-2) and J usage is TRBJ1-2, with TRBD1 identical over 11 bases. Germline CDR1 is LGHDT and CDR2 is YNNKEL (reference sequence). CDR3 length: 14 residues. With 5 bases clipped from V and 8 bases from J, the junction kept 7 bases outside the gene matches. The CDR3 protein is CASSTRDRGFGYTF. The CDR3 DNA reads TGTGCCAGCAGCACGCGGGACAGGGGGTTCGGCTACACCTTC.

J is TRBJ2-7 and V is TRBV19; perhaps D is TRBD1 or TRBD2 (6 bases each). The CDR3 runs to 16 residues. The V and J ends lost 3 bases and 0 bases respectively, with 15 bases between them. Germline V gene sequence: CDR1 LNHDA, CDR2 SQIVND (reference sequence). In DNA, the CDR3 is TGTGCCAGTAGTATCGGGGGCGGGGTGAGCTCCTACGAGCAGTACTTC. Its translation: CASSIGGGVSSYEQYF.

This sequence joins TRBV2 and TRBJ2-7; TRBD2 matches 9 bases. Germline-derived CDR1 and CDR2 are SNHLY and FYNNEI. This CDR3 comprises 14 residues. Unmatched junction bases numbered 5, after V lost 8 bases and J lost 0 bases. This chain's CDR3 is CASGAGGLSYEQYF. The CDR3 DNA reads as TGTGCCAGCGGGGCGGGGGGGCTCTCCTACGAGCAGTACTTC.

The chain joins TRBV28 to TRBJ1-6; 8 nucleotides line up with TRBD1. The germline V gene has CDR1 MDHEN and CDR2 SYDVKM. CDR3 length equals 14 residues. The V segment lost 6 bases and the J segment 5 bases; nucleotides outside the gene matches: 3. CDR3 in amino acids: CASRQTGDNSPLHF. The CDR3 nucleotides read TGTGCCAGCAGACAGACAGGGGATAATTCACCCCTCCACTTT.

The CDR3 sequence: CARSCERTDRYEQYF. CDR3 nucleotide sequence: TGTGCCAGAAGTTGTGAGAGGACGGATAGATACGAGCAGTACTTC. This sequence joins TRBV5-3 and TRBJ2-7, with unresolved D. TRBV5-3 falls under the ORF class, with uncertain function. The CDR3 extends over 15 amino acids. V was cut by 5 bases and J by 4 bases, with 19 bases left in between.